This entry features one T cell receptor beta chain sequence. Trimming stripped 6 bases from V and 4 bases from J, with 8 bases between. CDR1 is MNHNY, CDR2 SVGAGI, per germline (reference sequence). The length of the CDR3 is 12 residues. Produced via immunoSEQ multiplex PCR; TCRdb's table is partial and in-frame only. The sample has roughly 2,500,000 clones; 93% are singletons. These data originate in a study of shared clonotypes between healthy human individuals. The source of this sequence is a man between 18 and 29 years old in good health. Some clones in this sample may be carry-over from other donors' samples. The V call is TRBV6-6, the J call TRBJ2-3; D call uncertain. Input material: naive CD4+ T cells from PBMCs. Stated subset: CD45RA+ positively selected. CDR3 nucleotide sequence: TGTGCCAGCAGCGAGTTGGCAGATACGCAGTATTTT. It specifies CASSELADTQYF.